These 5 T cell receptor beta chains were all obtained from the same sample, sequenced in a study of cytomegalovirus exposure and HLA in healthy donors. Produced via immunoSEQ multiplex PCR; TCRdb's table is partial and in-frame only. The repertoire consists of about 64,000 clones, with around 89% occurring once and the leading ten covering around 1.5%. Sequenced input: PBMCs. The source is a woman between 18 and 29 years old in good health and CMV-seronegative.

This chain joins TRBV29-1 and TRBJ1-1, with 9 bases lining up with TRBD1. From germline, CDR1 is SQVTM and CDR2 ANQGSEA. V shed 1 base, J shed 1 base, and the junction held 1 base outside the gene matches. The CDR3 has 14 residues. The CDR3: CSVEGDRENTEAFF. For the CDR3, the DNA is TGCAGCGTTGAAGGGGACAGGGAGAACACTGAAGCTTTCTTT.

The rearrangement joins TRBV19 to TRBJ2-7; perhaps TRBD2 as D (5 bases). This CDR3 spans 14 amino acids. From germline, CDR1 is LNHDA and CDR2 SQIVND (reference sequence). Trimming took 3 bases from V and 3 from J, leaving 12 bases between them. The CDR3 DNA is TGTGCCAGTAGTATTGTGGGGAGCGGCTACGAGCAGTACTTC. Its protein product is CASSIVGSGYEQYF.

This chain joins TRBV18 and TRBJ1-1; TRBD1 is a possible D gene (5 bases). The ends were cut back, 3 bases at V and 0 bases at J, with 8 bases in the middle. CDR1 and CDR2 from the germline V gene are KGHSH and LQKENI. There are 14 residues in the CDR3. The CDR3 protein is CASSPQTVNTEAFF. In nucleotides, the CDR3 is TGTGCCAGCTCACCGCAGACAGTGAACACTGAAGCTTTCTTT. Full variable domain (remainder filled in from reference TRBV18 and TRBJ1-1): NAGVMQNPRHLVRRRGQEARLRCSPMKGHSHVYWYRQLPEEGLKFMVYLQKENIIDESGMPKERFSAEFPKEGPSILRIQQVVRGDSAAYFCASSPQTVNTEAFFGQGTRLTVV.

This chain joins TRBV7-2 and TRBJ1-4, with 9 bases that match TRBD1. Germline V gene sequence: CDR1 SGHTA, CDR2 FQGNSA. V lost 4 bases to trimming and J lost 5 bases; unmatched junction nucleotides: 5. The CDR3 totals 15 residues. The CDR3 coding sequence is TGTGCCAGCAGCTCTACAGGGGGCGAAAATGAAAAACTGTTTTTT. It translates to CASSSTGGENEKLFF. Based on the CDR3 plus reference TRBV7-2 and TRBJ1-4, the full variable domain is GAGVSQSPSNKVTEKGKDVELRCDPISGHTALYWYRQSLGQGLEFLIYFQGNSAPDKSGLPSDRFSAERTGGSVSTLTIQRTQQEDSAVYLCASSSTGGENEKLFFGSGTQLSVL.

The rearrangement uses TRBV9 and TRBJ2-7; D not certain. The CDR3 is made up of 13 amino acids. Germline V gene lookup returns CDR1 SGDLS and CDR2 YYNGEE. V lost 3 bases and J 1 base, leaving 8 bases between the germline ends. DNA for the CDR3: TGTGCCAGCAGCGCCCCCGGGTCCTACGAGCAGTACTTC. Its translation: CASSAPGSYEQYF. The full variable domain, with the rest looked up from reference TRBV9 and TRBJ2-7, is DSGVTQTPKHLITATGQRVTLRCSPRSGDLSVYWYQQSLDQGLQFLIQYYNGEERAKGNILERFSAQQFPDLHSELNLSSLELGDSALYFCASSAPGSYEQYFGPGTRLTVT.